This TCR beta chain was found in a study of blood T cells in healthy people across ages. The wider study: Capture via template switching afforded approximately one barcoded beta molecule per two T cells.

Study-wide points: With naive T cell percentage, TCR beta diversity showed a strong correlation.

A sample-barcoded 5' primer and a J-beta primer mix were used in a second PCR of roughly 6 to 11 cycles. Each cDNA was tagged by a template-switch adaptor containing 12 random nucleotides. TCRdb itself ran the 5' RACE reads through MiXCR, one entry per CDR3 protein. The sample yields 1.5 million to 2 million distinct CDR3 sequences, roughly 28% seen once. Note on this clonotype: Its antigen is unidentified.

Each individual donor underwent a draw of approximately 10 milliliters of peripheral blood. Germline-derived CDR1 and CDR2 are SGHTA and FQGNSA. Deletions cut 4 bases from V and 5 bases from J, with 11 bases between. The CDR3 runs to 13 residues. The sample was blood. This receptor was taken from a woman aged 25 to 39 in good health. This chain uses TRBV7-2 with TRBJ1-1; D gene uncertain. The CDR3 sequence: CASSSAVGTEAFF. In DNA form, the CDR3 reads TGTGCCAGCAGCTCGGCGGTAGGGACTGAAGCTTTCTTT.